Following are 19 T cell receptor beta chains from one sample sequenced in a study of immune cell composition in non-small cell lung cancer. TCRdb's copy holds only in-frame clones and misses some; the assay was immunoSEQ multiplex PCR. This sample yields fewer than 2,000 clones, of which around 83% are seen a single time; almost 10% belongs to the top ten. The sequenced sample consisted of lung tumor tissue. All receptors derive from a human donor with non-small cell lung cancer.

The CDR3 protein is CASSYQGNTGELFF. The CDR3 nucleotides are TGTGCCAGCAGCTACCAGGGGAACACCGGGGAGCTGTTTTTT. The J gene is TRBJ2-2, the V gene TRBV7-9; perhaps TRBD1 as D (5 bases). V dropped 4 bases and J dropped 1 base, with 7 bases sitting between them. Germline V lookup: CDR1 SEHNR, CDR2 FQNEAQ (reference sequence). CDR3 size: 14 residues.

V usage is TRBV10-2 and J usage is TRBJ2-7; TRBD2 matches 10 bases. V trimming: 6 bases; J trimming: 7 bases; junction bases outside the gene matches: 9. CDR1 is WSHSY, CDR2 SAAADI, per germline. There are 14 residues in the CDR3. CDR3 nucleotide sequence: TGCGCCAGCAGCTCCGGGACTAGCGAGTATGAGCAGTACTTC. This translates into CASSSGTSEYEQYF.

The count of this clone is one. The CDR3 region has the DNA TGTGCCAGCAATATAGGGGCCCGCTCTGGAAACACCATATATTTT. Translating gives CASNIGARSGNTIYF. The J gene is TRBJ1-3, the V gene TRBV6-5; weak D call: TRBD1 (5 bases). Germline V gene sequence: CDR1 MNHEY, CDR2 SVGAGI. There are 15 residues in the CDR3. The ends were cut back, 7 bases at V and 0 bases at J, with 13 bases in the middle.

The V gene is TRBV19, the J gene TRBJ2-7, with unresolved D. Germline CDR1 reads LNHDA; CDR2 reads SQIVND (reference sequence). Trimming removed 3 bases from V and 1 base from J, with 7 bases in between. There are 13 residues in the CDR3. CDR3 protein: CASSITGSYEQYF. The CDR3 nucleotides read TGTGCCAGTAGTATCACCGGTTCCTACGAGCAGTACTTC. The full variable domain, with the rest looked up from reference TRBV19 and TRBJ2-7, is DGGITQSPKYLFRKEGQNVTLSCEQNLNHDAMYWYRQDPGQGLRLIYYSQIVNDFQKGDIAEGYSVSREKKESFPLTVTSAQKNPTAFYLCASSITGSYEQYFGPGTRLTVT.

This chain joins TRBV7-2 and TRBJ1-2; TRBD1 might be the D (5 bases). Between the trimmed V and J ends, which lost 4 bases and 7 bases, there was a span of 13 bases. CDR1 and CDR2 from the germline V gene are SGHTA and FQGNSA. The CDR3 loop spans 13 amino acids. CDR3 sequence: CASSSGRGGGYTF. The DNA for the CDR3 is TGTGCCAGCAGCTCGGGACGGGGAGGTGGCTACACCTTC.

The chain couples TRBV28 to TRBJ1-1; possibly TRBD1 for D (6 bases). V was shortened by 7 bases and J by 11 bases, with 17 bases between the two germline ends. The CDR3 consists of 12 residues. The V gene's germline CDR1 is MDHEN and CDR2 SYDVKM. For the CDR3, the DNA is TGTGCCAGCACCGCAGGGAAGGGGGGGGCTTTCTTT. Translation gives CASTAGKGGAFF.

The chain joins TRBV4-2 to TRBJ1-4, with D possibly TRBD1 on 5 matching bases. V lost 4 bases and J lost 7, with 13 bases in between. Germline V lookup: CDR1 LGHNA, CDR2 YNFKEQ. The CDR3 is 14 amino acids. The CDR3 nucleotides read TGTGCCAGCAGCCCCCGCGGGGACCGTGAAAAACTGTTTTTT. This codes for CASSPRGDREKLFF.

The chain recombines TRBV28 with TRBJ2-7; 12 bases align to TRBD1. V dropped 7 bases and J dropped 4; count of bases not matched to a gene: 5. Per germline, CDR1 MDHEN and CDR2 SYDVKM. The CDR3 is made up of 14 amino acids. The CDR3 protein is CASNPGQGAYEQYF. CDR3 DNA: TGTGCCAGCAACCCGGGACAGGGGGCTTACGAGCAGTACTTC. The full variable domain, with the rest looked up from reference TRBV28 and TRBJ2-7, is DVKVTQSSRYLVKRTGEKVFLECVQDMDHENMFWYRQDPGLGLRLIYFSYDVKMKEKGDIPEGYSVSREKKERFSLILESASTNQTSMYLCASNPGQGAYEQYFGPGTRLTVT.

This chain uses TRBV28 with TRBJ1-2; D not certain. V gave up 5 bases and J gave up 4 bases, with 20 bases separating them. Germline CDR1 MDHEN, CDR2 SYDVKM. The CDR3 runs 16 residues. Here the CDR3 reads CASSPSAQRGGYGYTF. In DNA form, the CDR3 reads TGTGCCAGCAGTCCCTCGGCTCAGCGCGGCGGCTATGGCTACACCTTC.

The J gene is TRBJ1-1, the V gene TRBV15; D unclear. Per the germline V gene, CDR1 is LNHNV and CDR2 is YYDKDF (reference sequence). This CDR3 region has 13 residues. Trimming pared 0 bases from V and 2 bases from J, leaving 4 bases between. The CDR3 nucleotides read TGTGCCACCAGCAGAGAGGCTAACACTGAAGCTTTCTTT. Translating gives CATSREANTEAFF.

This clone has only a few counts. This chain connects TRBV2 to TRBJ2-7, with D perhaps matching TRBD1 (5 bases). The CDR3 sequence is 15 residues long. Trimming shortened V by 6 bases and J by 5 bases, and 20 bases separated the two germline ends. The germline gives CDR1 SNHLY, CDR2 FYNNEI. The CDR3 protein is CASRGQGRAAHEQYF. CDR3 coding DNA: TGTGCCAGCAGAGGGCAGGGCAGGGCGGCCCACGAGCAGTACTTC. Combining the CDR3 with reference TRBV2 and TRBJ2-7 gives the whole variable domain EPEVTQTPSHQVTQMGQEVILRCVPISNHLYFYWYRQILGQKVEFLVSFYNNEISEKSEIFDDQFSVERPDGSNFTLKIRSTKLEDSAMYFCASRGQGRAAHEQYFGPGTRLTVT.

This rearrangement joins TRBV11-3 to TRBJ1-1, with unresolved D. Trimming cost V 1 base and J 3 bases, with 6 bases left between them. The CDR3 covers 13 residues. The germline V gene has CDR1 SGHNT and CDR2 YENEEA. CDR3 nucleotide sequence: TGTGCCAGCAGCTTAGTCGGGGACACTGAAGCTTTCTTT. Its protein is CASSLVGDTEAFF. Full variable domain (outside the CDR3, taken from reference TRBV11-3 and TRBJ1-1): EAGVVQSPRYKIIEKKQPVAFWCNPISGHNTLYWYLQNLGQGPELLIRYENEEAVDDSQLPKDRFSAERLKGVDSTLKIQPAELGDSAVYLCASSLVGDTEAFFGQGTRLTVV.

V and J are TRBV9 and TRBJ2-1, with a tentative D call TRBD2 (7 bases). Germline CDR1 is SGDLS and CDR2 is YYNGEE. Trimming shortened V by 0 bases and J by 4 bases, and 14 bases separated the two germline ends. This CDR3 is 16 amino acids long. CDR3 coding DNA: TGTGCCAGCAGCGTAGCTGGACAGCGGGGTTACAATGAGCAGTTCTTC. This translates into CASSVAGQRGYNEQFF.

As DNA, the CDR3 is TGTGCCAGCAGCCCGGGGGGGCCTGGAAACACCATATATTTT. It specifies CASSPGGPGNTIYF. The J gene is TRBJ1-3, the V gene TRBV28, with D possibly matching TRBD1 (6 bases). The CDR3 has 14 amino acids. V dropped 6 bases and J dropped 2 bases, with 11 bases sitting between them. The V gene's germline CDR1 is MDHEN and CDR2 SYDVKM.

The chain couples TRBV5-4 to TRBJ1-6, with D maybe TRBD1 (5 bases). This CDR3 has 13 amino acids. Germline assignment: CDR1 SGHNT and CDR2 YYREEE (reference sequence). V lost 2 bases and J lost 10, with 10 bases in between. DNA for the CDR3: TGTGCCAGCAGCTTCGGAAGGGGCTCACCCCTCCACTTT. It specifies CASSFGRGSPLHF.

The rearrangement joins TRBV4-3 to TRBJ2-2; no clear D gene. This CDR3 has 16 amino acids. V was shortened by 1 base and J by 6 bases, with 15 bases between the two germline ends. The germline V gene encodes CDR1 LGHNA and CDR2 YSLEER. Written as DNA, the CDR3 is TGCGCCAGCAGCCAAGTAGCCGGCGGTCGGGCCGGGGAGCTGTTTTTT. It specifies CASSQVAGGRAGELFF.

The CDR3 DNA is TGTGCCAGTAGGGACAGGGAATCTGGGGCCAACGTCCTGACTTTC. Translation gives CASRDRESGANVLTF. The gene calls are TRBV19 and TRBJ2-6; the match to TRBD1 covers 8 bases. Unmatched junction bases numbered 2, after V lost 6 bases and J lost 1 base. Germline V gene data show CDR1 as LNHDA and CDR2 as SQIVND (reference sequence). CDR3 length: 15 residues.

Here the CDR3 reads CASSLGLAGELFF. The CDR3 region has the DNA TGTGCCAGCAGCTTAGGCTTAGCCGGGGAGCTGTTTTTT. The chain joins TRBV11-3 to TRBJ2-2; D is uncertain. Trimming pared 1 base from V and 6 bases from J, leaving 6 bases between. The length of the CDR3 is 13 residues. CDR1 and CDR2 (germline): SGHNT, YENEEA.

V usage is TRBV5-6 and J usage is TRBJ2-1; possible D gene TRBD1, 6 bases. Trimming took off 4 bases at V and 2 bases at J, with 13 bases between the two ends. The CDR3 sequence is 15 residues long. Germline CDR1 SGHDT, CDR2 YYEEEE. The CDR3 protein is CASSTPGHTYNEQFF. CDR3 DNA sequence: TGTGCCAGCAGCACCCCGGGACACACCTACAATGAGCAGTTCTTC.